This T cell receptor beta chain originates from a study of blood T cell repertoires in COVID-19 (dated by TCRdb to between 2020 and 2021). A note on the overall study: Samples from collaborators originated in the United States, Italy and Spain and spanned both the acute and convalescent phases of COVID-19. The samples were drawn from two sources: the first 160 participants of the ongoing ImmuneRACE study, and fewer than 1,500 subjects contributed by 6 global collaborators. The dataset comprised deeply sampled blood TCRbeta repertoires from subjects exposed to, actively infected with, or recovered from COVID-19. The material from the prospective study consisted of cDNA or gDNA derived from T cells, B-cell-depleted T cells, or PBMCs. HLA class I and class II types, where available, came from metadata supplied by the sample provider rather than from assay-based typing. Nearly every sample came with metadata listing a de-identified subject ID, COVID-19 status, age in years and sex. The repertoires were released in a freely available public database intended as a resource for research on the immune response to SARS-CoV-2.

Remarks on this clone: Its antigen has not been determined. The input lacks base qualities; no much larger clone sits a single base away.

CDR3 length: 16 amino acids, cysteine to phenylalanine. The only DNA kept is the CDR3, 48 bases in frame from the first base. CDR1 and CDR2, per the germline V gene, are SGDLS and YYNGEE. V loses 4 bases of germline sequence and J loses 3 bases, and the interval between the two ends is 17 bases. TCRbeta CDR3 regions were amplified from genomic DNA using the immunoSEQ Assay, a bias-controlled multiplex PCR. As for how the authors treated the data: Nucleated cell counts per sample were estimated from amplification of reference gene primers within the assay. To quantify the absolute abundance of each unique TCRbeta CDR3 rearrangement, sequence reads were collapsed and filtered. Productive Simpson clonality was computed per sample as the square root of Simpson's diversity index over productive rearrangements. Entries here come from immuneACCESS through TCRdb and include only in-frame sequences with V and J called. Some clones fail to appear in such tables; in the studies checked, an unresolved V gene covers under half of the shortfall, and the cause of the remainder is unknown. V and J calls and clone size follow that table, whereas D and trimming were derived from the DNA. The sample contains under 150,000 clones, around three quarters of them found a single time. Of the sample, approximately 4.2% falls within the top ten clones.

Whole blood was collected in K2EDTA tubes by collaborating institutions according to the institutions' own protocols. For TCRbeta analysis, collaborators shipped samples as frozen whole blood, isolated PBMCs, or DNA extracted from either of those sample types. General findings and caveats noted by the study authors: The quantity of clinical and demographic metadata differed by source and by participant and was supplied without curation.

The clonotype comes from a woman of 80 years or more with acute or convalescent COVID-19. Material for sequencing was peripheral blood. The chain couples TRBV9 to TRBJ2-1; the D gene is perhaps TRBD1, from 6 matching bases. The CDR3 in this case is CASSSKMGAFYNEQFF. The DNA sequence reads TGTGCCAGCAGCTCGAAGATGGGGGCCTTCTACAATGAGCAGTTCTTC.